The 8 T cell receptor beta chains below all came from one sample that was sequenced in a study of a mutant IDH1 vaccine in newly diagnosed glioma. TCRdb's copy holds only in-frame clones and misses some; the assay was immunoSEQ multiplex PCR. The sample lists about 65,000 clones; about 88% were seen once. Time point given: week 23, last vaccination. Every vaccine dose comprised 300 ug of mutant IDH1 20-mer peptide plus topical imiquimod. These receptors' antigens are unknown. The sample consisted of PBMCs, taken from a glioma patient whose treatment included an IDH1 peptide vaccine. The receptors shown here come from a man aged 25 to 40 with glioma.

The chain combines TRBV2 with TRBJ2-3; the match to TRBD2 covers 7 bases. This CDR3 is built from 15 residues. Germline CDR1 is SNHLY and CDR2 is FYNNEI. V was clipped by 6 bases and J by 1 base; unmatched bases: 7. The chain's CDR3 is CASRGRAGRTDTQYF. The CDR3, as DNA: TGTGCCAGCAGGGGGAGGGCAGGCCGCACAGATACGCAGTATTTT.

The chain couples TRBV4-2 to TRBJ1-2; a weak D match, TRBD1 (6 bases). CDR3 length equals 15 residues. From germline, CDR1 is LGHNA and CDR2 YNFKEQ. V lost 3 bases, J lost 6 bases, and 17 bases lay in between. CDR3 sequence reads: CASSHPGHLRDGYTF. The CDR3 nucleotides read TGTGCCAGCAGCCACCCGGGACACTTGAGGGATGGCTACACCTTC.

The gene calls are TRBV7-9 and TRBJ2-7; D ambiguous. The CDR3 has 17 residues. The germline gives CDR1 SEHNR, CDR2 FQNEAQ (reference sequence). The V and J ends lost 6 bases and 4 bases respectively, with 25 bases between them. This CDR3 reads CASRPAWKEKTEYEQYF. In nucleotides, the CDR3 is TGTGCCAGCAGACCGGCGTGGAAGGAGAAGACCGAATACGAGCAGTACTTC.

The chain recombines TRBV11-2 with TRBJ1-1; D remains unclear. Trimming stripped 5 bases from V and 1 base from J, with 11 bases between. This CDR3 region has 14 residues. Per germline, CDR1 SGHAT and CDR2 FQNNGV. CDR3 region: CASSPSWRNTEAFF. The CDR3 nucleotides are TGTGCCAGCAGCCCATCGTGGCGGAACACTGAAGCTTTCTTT.

The chain couples TRBV27 to TRBJ2-3; 14 nucleotides line up with TRBD2. The CDR3 length is 15 residues. The germline gives CDR1 MNHEY, CDR2 SMNVEV (reference sequence). The trim removed 5 bases at V and 5 bases at J, leaving 3 bases unmatched. In DNA, the CDR3 is TGTGCCAGCAGTCTCGGACTAGCGGGGGGAGATACGCAGTATTTT. It is translated as CASSLGLAGGDTQYF.

The chain couples TRBV7-6 to TRBJ2-3; 13 bases fit TRBD2. The germline gives CDR1 SGHVS, CDR2 FNYEAQ. This CDR3 is built from 19 residues. The junction had 12 bases not matched to a gene; V was cut back by 5 bases and J by 1 base. CDR3 loop: CASSLGLAGYKGGTDTQYF. CDR3 DNA sequence: TGTGCCAGCAGCCTGGGACTAGCGGGATACAAAGGGGGCACAGATACGCAGTATTTT.

V gene TRBV14 combines with J gene TRBJ1-6; D is unresolved. Trimming left V 2 bases short and J 0 bases short, with 14 bases between. CDR3 length equals 18 residues. Looked up from germline, CDR1 is SGHDN and CDR2 is FVKESK. The CDR3 protein is CASSQLRDPGSYNSPLHF. The CDR3 DNA reads as TGTGCCAGCAGCCAATTACGCGATCCGGGCTCCTATAATTCACCCCTCCACTTT. The full variable domain, in which reference TRBV14 and TRBJ1-6 provide the parts outside the CDR3, is EAGVTQFPSHSVIEKGQTVTLRCDPISGHDNLYWYRRVMGKEIKFLLHFVKESKQDESGMPNNRFLAERTGGTYSTLKVQPAELEDSGVYFCASSQLRDPGSYNSPLHFGNGTRLTVT.

The rearrangement uses TRBV19 and TRBJ1-5; 7 nucleotides align to TRBD1. The junction had 9 bases not matched to a gene; V was cut back by 6 bases and J by 4 bases. Germline V gene sequence: CDR1 LNHDA, CDR2 SQIVND (reference sequence). The CDR3 length is 15 residues. As DNA, the CDR3 is TGTGCCAGTAGGCGAAGGGACAGCAGGAATCAGCCCCAGCATTTT. This sequence encodes CASRRRDSRNQPQHF.